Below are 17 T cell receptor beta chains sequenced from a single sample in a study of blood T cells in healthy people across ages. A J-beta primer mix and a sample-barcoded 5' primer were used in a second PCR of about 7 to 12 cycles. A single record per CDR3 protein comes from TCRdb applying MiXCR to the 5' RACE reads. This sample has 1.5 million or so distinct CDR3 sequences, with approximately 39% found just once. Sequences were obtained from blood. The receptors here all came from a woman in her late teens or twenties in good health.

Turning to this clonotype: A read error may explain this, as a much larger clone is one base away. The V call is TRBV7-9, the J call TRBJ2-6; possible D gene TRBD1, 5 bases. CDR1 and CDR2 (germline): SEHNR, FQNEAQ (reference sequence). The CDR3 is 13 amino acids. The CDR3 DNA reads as TGTGCCAGCAGCTTAACTGGGGCCACCGTCCTGACTTTC. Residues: CASSLTGATVLTF.

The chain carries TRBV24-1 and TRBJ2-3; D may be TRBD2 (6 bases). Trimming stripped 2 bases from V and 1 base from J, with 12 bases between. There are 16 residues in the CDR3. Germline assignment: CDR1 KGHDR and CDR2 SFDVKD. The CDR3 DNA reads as TGTGCCACCAGTGATTCCGCGCGGGGCCGCACAGATACGCAGTATTTT. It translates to CATSDSARGRTDTQYF.

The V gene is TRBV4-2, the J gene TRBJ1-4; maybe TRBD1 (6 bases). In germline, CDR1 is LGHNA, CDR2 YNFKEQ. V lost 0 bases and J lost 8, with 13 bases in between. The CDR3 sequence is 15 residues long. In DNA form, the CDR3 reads TGTGCCAGCAGCCAAGAGTCACAGGGTGGGGAAAAACTGTTTTTT. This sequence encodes CASSQESQGGEKLFF.

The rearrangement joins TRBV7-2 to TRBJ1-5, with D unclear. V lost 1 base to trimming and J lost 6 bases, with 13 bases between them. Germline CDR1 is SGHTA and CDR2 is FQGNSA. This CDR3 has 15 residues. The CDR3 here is CASSLGTVGSQPQHF. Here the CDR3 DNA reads TGTGCCAGCAGCTTAGGAACGGTAGGAAGTCAGCCCCAGCATTTT.

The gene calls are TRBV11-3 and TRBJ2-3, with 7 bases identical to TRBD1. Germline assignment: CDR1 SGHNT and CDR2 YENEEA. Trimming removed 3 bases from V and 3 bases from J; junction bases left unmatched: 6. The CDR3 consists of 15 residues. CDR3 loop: CASSLGQLPTDTQYF. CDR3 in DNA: TGTGCCAGCAGCTTGGGACAGCTTCCTACAGATACGCAGTATTTT.

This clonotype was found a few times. The CDR3 protein is CASSPISGGDEQYF. The DNA of the CDR3 is TGTGCCAGCAGTCCAATAAGCGGGGGGGATGAGCAGTACTTC. This rearrangement joins TRBV12-3 or TRBV12-4 to TRBJ2-7; TRBD2 matches at 10 bases. The CDR3 consists of 14 residues. Trimming removed 5 bases from V and 7 bases from J; junction bases left unmatched: 8.

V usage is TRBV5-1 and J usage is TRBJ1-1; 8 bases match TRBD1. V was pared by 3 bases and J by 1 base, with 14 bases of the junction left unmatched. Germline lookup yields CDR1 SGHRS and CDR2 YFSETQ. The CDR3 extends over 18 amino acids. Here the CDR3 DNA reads TGCGCCAGCAGCTCGTCGACAGGGGTTCCTTTCACGAACACTGAAGCTTTCTTT. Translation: CASSSSTGVPFTNTEAFF.

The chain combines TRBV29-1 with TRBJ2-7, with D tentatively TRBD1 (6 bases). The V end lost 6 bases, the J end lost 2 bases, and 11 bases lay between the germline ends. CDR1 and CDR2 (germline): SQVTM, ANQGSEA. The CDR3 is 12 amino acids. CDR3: CSVLQGAYEQYF. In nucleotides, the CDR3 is TGCAGCGTACTACAGGGAGCCTACGAGCAGTACTTC.

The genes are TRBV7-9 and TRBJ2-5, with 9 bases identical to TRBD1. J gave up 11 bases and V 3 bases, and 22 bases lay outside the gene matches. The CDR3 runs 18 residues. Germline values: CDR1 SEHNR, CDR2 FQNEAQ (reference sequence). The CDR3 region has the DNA TGTGCCAGCAGCTTTCCCGGGACAGGGTTTCTCTATCCGGGAGAGCAGTACTTC. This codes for CASSFPGTGFLYPGEQYF.

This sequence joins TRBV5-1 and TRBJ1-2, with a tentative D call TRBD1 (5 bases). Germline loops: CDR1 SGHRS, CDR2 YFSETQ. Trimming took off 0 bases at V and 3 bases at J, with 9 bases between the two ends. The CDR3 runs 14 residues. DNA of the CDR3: TGCGCCAGCAGCTTGGGACAGCTGGACTATGGCTACACCTTC. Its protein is CASSLGQLDYGYTF.

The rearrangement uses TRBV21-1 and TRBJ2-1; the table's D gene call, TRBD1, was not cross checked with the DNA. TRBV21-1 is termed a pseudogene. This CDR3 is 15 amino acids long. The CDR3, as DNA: TGTGCCAGCAGCAAAACTAGCAGGGGGAACAATGAGCAGTTCTTC. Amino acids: CASSKTSRGNNEQFF.

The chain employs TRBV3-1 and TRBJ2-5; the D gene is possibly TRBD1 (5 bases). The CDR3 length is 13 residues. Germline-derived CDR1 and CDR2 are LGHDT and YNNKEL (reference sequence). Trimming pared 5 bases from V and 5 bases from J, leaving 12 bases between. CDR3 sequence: CASSYRNMETQYF. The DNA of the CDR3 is TGTGCCAGCAGCTACAGGAATATGGAGACCCAGTACTTC.

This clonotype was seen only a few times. The CDR3, as DNA: TGTGCCACCAGTGATTTGGGACGGGACATCTATGGCTACACCTTC. Encoded protein: CATSDLGRDIYGYTF. This sequence joins TRBV24-1 and TRBJ1-2; the D gene is possibly TRBD1 (6 bases). Looked up from germline, CDR1 is KGHDR and CDR2 is SFDVKD. The CDR3 length is 15 residues. V was shortened by 0 bases and J by 4 bases, with 11 bases between the two germline ends.

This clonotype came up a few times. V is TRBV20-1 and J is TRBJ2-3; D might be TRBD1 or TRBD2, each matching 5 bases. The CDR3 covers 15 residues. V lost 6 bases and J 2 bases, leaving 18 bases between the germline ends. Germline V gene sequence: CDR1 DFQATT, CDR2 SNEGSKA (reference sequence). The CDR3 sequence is CSANRFSADTDTQYF. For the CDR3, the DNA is TGCAGTGCGAACAGGTTTAGCGCAGACACAGATACGCAGTATTTT.

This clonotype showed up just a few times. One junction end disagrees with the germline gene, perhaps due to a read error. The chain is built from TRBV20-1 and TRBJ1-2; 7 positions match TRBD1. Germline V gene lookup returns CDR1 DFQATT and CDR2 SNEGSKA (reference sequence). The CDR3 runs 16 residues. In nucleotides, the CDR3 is TGCAGTGCATTTCGTGCGGTGGACAGGACTAACCATGGCTACACCTTC. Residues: CSAFRAVDRTNHGYTF.

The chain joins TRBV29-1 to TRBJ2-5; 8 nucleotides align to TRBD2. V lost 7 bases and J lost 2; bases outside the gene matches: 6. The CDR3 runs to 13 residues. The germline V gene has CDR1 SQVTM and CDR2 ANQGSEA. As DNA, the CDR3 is TGCAGCGCTGCCGGGACTAGACAAGAGACCCAGTACTTC. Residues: CSAAGTRQETQYF.

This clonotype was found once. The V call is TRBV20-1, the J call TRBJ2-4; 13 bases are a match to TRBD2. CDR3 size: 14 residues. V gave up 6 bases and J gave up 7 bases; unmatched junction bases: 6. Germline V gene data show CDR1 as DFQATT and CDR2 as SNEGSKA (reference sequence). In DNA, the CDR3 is TGCAGTGCGCGGACTAGCGGGAGAATGAACATTCAGTACTTC. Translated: CSARTSGRMNIQYF.